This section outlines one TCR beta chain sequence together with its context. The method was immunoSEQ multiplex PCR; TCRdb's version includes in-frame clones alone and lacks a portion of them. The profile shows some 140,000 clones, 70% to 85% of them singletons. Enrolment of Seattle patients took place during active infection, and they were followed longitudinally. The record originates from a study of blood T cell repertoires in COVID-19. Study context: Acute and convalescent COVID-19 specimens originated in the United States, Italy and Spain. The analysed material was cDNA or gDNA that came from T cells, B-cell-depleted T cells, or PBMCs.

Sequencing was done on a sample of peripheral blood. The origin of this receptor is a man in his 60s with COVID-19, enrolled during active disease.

The CDR3 loop reads CASSPLGGSYGYTF. CDR3 nucleotides: TGTGCCAGCAGCCCCCTTGGGGGGTCCTATGGCTACACCTTC. The V and J genes are TRBV14 and TRBJ1-2; D is possibly TRBD1 (5 bases). The germline V gene has CDR1 SGHDN and CDR2 FVKESK. V was cut by 4 bases and J by 4 bases, with 13 bases left in between. The CDR3 length is 14 residues.